A single sample gave rise to the 15 T cell receptor beta chains below, sequenced in a study of OX40 agonist ivuxolimab in advanced cancers. Using immunoSEQ multiplex PCR, the repertoire was profiled, and TCRdb retains in-frame clones only, with some absent. The sample lists 50,000 to 85,000 clones, around four fifths occurring once. The starting material was CD4+ or CD8+ T cells sorted from blood, obtained in a trial of the OX40 agonist ivuxolimab. These receptors originate from an adult with an advanced solid tumor such as melanoma, head and neck, liver or kidney cancer.

The J gene is TRBJ1-5, the V gene TRBV7-2, with a tentative D call TRBD1 (6 bases). Germline values: CDR1 SGHTA, CDR2 FQGNSA. The CDR3 has 17 residues. Between the trimmed V and J ends, which lost 1 base and 6 bases, there was a span of 19 bases. The CDR3 sequence is CASSLGTLDSRAQPQHF. In DNA form, the CDR3 reads TGTGCCAGCAGCTTAGGGACTTTGGACAGTCGGGCTCAGCCCCAGCATTTT.

The count of this clone is one. This rearrangement joins TRBV29-1 to TRBJ2-3; maybe TRBD2 (5 bases). Germline assignment: CDR1 SQVTM and CDR2 ANQGSEA. This CDR3 is 12 amino acids long. Trimming stripped 5 bases from V and 4 bases from J, with 10 bases between. The CDR3 DNA reads TGCAGCGTTACCGAGGGCCCAGATACGCAGTATTTT. Residues: CSVTEGPDTQYF.

The chain joins TRBV11-2 to TRBJ2-5, with D possibly being TRBD2 (6 bases). Germline loops: CDR1 SGHAT, CDR2 FQNNGV. The CDR3 is made up of 15 amino acids. The germline V and J ends were trimmed by 5 bases and 2 bases, with 15 bases remaining between them. In DNA form, the CDR3 reads TGTGCCAGCAGCCGGACTACTAGCATTCAAGAGACCCAGTACTTC. As protein: CASSRTTSIQETQYF.

The chain carries TRBV27 and TRBJ2-3, with a weak D call TRBD2 (6 bases). CDR3 size: 17 residues. CDR1 MNHEY and CDR2 SMNVEV come from the germline V gene (reference sequence). V lost 1 base and J 5 bases, leaving 19 bases between the germline ends. The CDR3 here is CASSLYPGGRPGDTQYF. The DNA for the CDR3 is TGTGCCAGCAGTTTATACCCCGGAGGGAGGCCGGGAGATACGCAGTATTTT.

This clone was recorded once. The CDR3 DNA is TGTGCCAGTAGTCCCCAAGGGGGCGCTGGGGCCAACGTCCTGACTTTC. Its translation is CASSPQGGAGANVLTF. V and J are TRBV19 and TRBJ2-6; TRBD1 aligns across 7 bases. The length of the CDR3 is 16 residues. The germline gives CDR1 LNHDA, CDR2 SQIVND (reference sequence). J lost 2 bases, V lost 5 bases, and 6 bases had no gene match.

This clone was observed a single time. The genes are TRBV6-6 and TRBJ1-2; D is perhaps TRBD1 (5 bases). The CDR3 is made up of 13 amino acids. V was clipped by 7 bases and J by 1 base, with 10 bases between them. Per the germline V gene, CDR1 is MNHNY and CDR2 is SVGAGI (reference sequence). The CDR3 DNA reads TGTGCCAGCACCCGGGGGAGTAACTATGGCTACACCTTC. Translation: CASTRGSNYGYTF.

This clone was seen only once. The chain is built from TRBV30 and TRBJ2-1; perhaps TRBD1 as D (5 bases). CDR3 length: 13 amino acids. Germline V CDR1 and CDR2: GTSNPN, SVGIG (reference sequence). Trimming stripped 4 bases from V and 7 bases from J, with 14 bases between. The CDR3 DNA reads as TGTGCCTGGACCGCAGGGTTGATGAATGAGCAGTTCTTC. The encoded protein is CAWTAGLMNEQFF. Complete variable domain (other parts from reference TRBV30 and TRBJ2-1): SQTIHQWPATLVQPVGSPLSLECTVEGTSNPNLYWYRQAAGRGLQLLFYSVGIGQISSEVPQNLSASRPQDRQFILSSKKLLLSDSGFYLCAWTAGLMNEQFFGPGTRLTVL.

This chain links TRBV4-2 with TRBJ2-7; 7 bases are shared with TRBD1. The CDR3 has 16 residues. The ends lost 3 bases at V and 3 bases at J; junction bases unmatched: 11. CDR1 is LGHNA and CDR2 is YNFKEQ in the germline V gene. Here the CDR3 DNA reads TGTGCCAGCAGCCAGGGTTTAGGGGGCGTTTTCTACGAGCAGTACTTC. It encodes CASSQGLGGVFYEQYF.

Remarks on this clone: This clone may be a read error of a much larger clone one base away. This chain connects TRBV7-6 to TRBJ2-6; D uncertain. V dropped 4 bases and J dropped 0 bases, with 1 base sitting between them. Germline CDR1 reads SGHVS; CDR2 reads FNYEAQ. The CDR3 covers 13 residues. The CDR3 DNA reads as TGTGCCAGCAGCTCCTCTGGGGCCAACGTCCTGACTTTC. This codes for CASSSSGANVLTF. The full variable domain, its missing parts supplied by reference TRBV7-6 and TRBJ2-6, is GAGVSQSPRYKVTKRGQDVALRCDPISGHVSLYWYRQALGQGPEFLTYFNYEAQQDKSGLPNDRFSAERPEGSISTLTIQRTEQRDSAMYRCASSSSGANVLTFGAGSRLTVL.

The chain carries TRBV7-2 and TRBJ2-5; D possibly corresponds to TRBD1 (6 bases). CDR3 size: 15 residues. The germline V gene encodes CDR1 SGHTA and CDR2 FQGNSA. V was shortened by 4 bases and J by 2 bases, with 14 bases between the two germline ends. CDR3 DNA sequence: TGTGCCAGCAGCTCCCTGGGGGCTAGACAAGAGACCCAGTACTTC. Its protein product is CASSSLGARQETQYF.

The genes are TRBV2 and TRBJ1-1, with 7 nucleotides matching TRBD1. V dropped 6 bases and J dropped 4; count of bases not matched to a gene: 8. The germline gives CDR1 SNHLY, CDR2 FYNNEI. The CDR3 spans 14 residues. The CDR3, as DNA: TGTGCCAGCAGGACGACAGGGATGGCCACTGAAGCTTTCTTT. This gives the protein CASRTTGMATEAFF.

The V gene is TRBV30, the J gene TRBJ2-6; no definite D call. Trimming took 1 base from V and 4 from J, leaving 11 bases between them. CDR1 is GTSNPN, CDR2 SVGIG, per germline (reference sequence). The CDR3 runs to 15 residues. CDR3: CAWSAIGLGANVLTF. CDR3 bases: TGTGCCTGGAGTGCCATTGGGTTAGGGGCCAACGTCCTGACTTTC.

This clone has a single count. The rearrangement uses TRBV7-6 and TRBJ2-3; D unresolved. Per germline, CDR1 SGHVS and CDR2 FNYEAQ. Between the trimmed V and J ends, which lost 3 bases and 4 bases, there was a span of 11 bases. This CDR3 is built from 14 residues. CDR3 DNA: TGTGCCAGCAGCTTTAGGCCTACCTCAGATACGCAGTATTTT. The encoded protein is CASSFRPTSDTQYF.

CDR3 bases: TGCGCCAGCAGCTTCAAGGGGCCATCCTACGAGCAGTACTTC. Protein product: CASSFKGPSYEQYF. The V call is TRBV5-1, the J call TRBJ2-7, with D possibly TRBD1 on 5 matching bases. The CDR3 loop spans 14 amino acids. Looked up from germline, CDR1 is SGHRS and CDR2 is YFSETQ. The germline V and J ends were trimmed by 2 bases and 1 base, with 10 bases remaining between them.

The chain is built from TRBV18 and TRBJ2-1, with D possibly called TRBD1 or TRBD2 (6 bases each). There are 13 residues in the CDR3. The germline V gene encodes CDR1 KGHSH and CDR2 LQKENI. The V and J ends lost 7 bases and 3 bases respectively, with 10 bases between them. Written as DNA, the CDR3 is TGTGCCAGCTTAGCGGACAGCTACAATGAGCAGTTCTTC. Protein: CASLADSYNEQFF.